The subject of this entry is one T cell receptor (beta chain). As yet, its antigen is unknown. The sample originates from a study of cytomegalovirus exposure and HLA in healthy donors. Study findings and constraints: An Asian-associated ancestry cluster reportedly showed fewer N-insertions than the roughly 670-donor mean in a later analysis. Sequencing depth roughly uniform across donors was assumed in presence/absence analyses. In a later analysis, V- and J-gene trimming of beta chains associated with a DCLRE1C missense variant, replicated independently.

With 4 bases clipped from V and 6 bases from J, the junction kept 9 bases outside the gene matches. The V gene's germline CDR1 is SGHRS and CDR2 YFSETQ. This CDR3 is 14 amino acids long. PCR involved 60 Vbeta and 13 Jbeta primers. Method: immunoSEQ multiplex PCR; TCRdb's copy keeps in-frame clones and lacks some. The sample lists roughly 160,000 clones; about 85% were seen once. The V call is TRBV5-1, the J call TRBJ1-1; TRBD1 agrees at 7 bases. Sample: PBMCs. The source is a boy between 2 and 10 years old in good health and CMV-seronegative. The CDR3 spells CASSEDRRSPEAFF. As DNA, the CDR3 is TGCGCCAGCAGCGAGGACAGGAGGTCCCCTGAAGCTTTCTTT.